The rows below give T cell receptor beta chains drawn from one sample of a study of T cell changes during pregnancy in multiple sclerosis. Measured with immunoSEQ multiplex PCR; TCRdb has only the in-frame clones, and not every one. This table holds approximately 130,000 clones, approximately 93% found once. Sequences were derived from peripheral blood, sampled before pregnancy. The receptors originated from a female donor with multiple sclerosis, enrolled in a pregnancy study. CDR3s include the opening cysteine and the closing phenylalanine or tryptophan. D genes are given only for firm matches. The size of a clone is reported for some rows only, either as once, few or many, or as a class for expanded clones.

len: 12
v_gene: TRBV6-6
d_gene: NA
j_gene: TRBJ1-1
abundance: NA
CDR3nt: TGTGCCAGCAGTGCCCGCGGGGGTGAAGCTTTCTTT
CDR3aa: CASSARGGEAFF

len: 14
v_gene: TRBV27
d_gene: NA
j_gene: TRBJ1-2
abundance: NA
CDR3nt: TGTGCCAGCAGTTTTCGGGGGGAAACGTGGGGCTACACCTTC
CDR3aa: CASSFRGETWGYTF

len: 13
v_gene: TRBV9
d_gene: NA
j_gene: TRBJ1-1
abundance: few
CDR3nt: TGTGCCAGCAGCCAGGGGCAGTGGGCTGAAGCTTTCTTT
CDR3aa: CASSQGQWAEAFF

len: 14
v_gene: TRBV27
d_gene: NA
j_gene: TRBJ2-2
abundance: NA
CDR3nt: TGTGCCACCGGGGTGGGAGTGGGTACCGGGGAGCTGTTTTTT
CDR3aa: CATGVGVGTGELFF

len: 13
v_gene: TRBV19
d_gene: NA
j_gene: TRBJ2-5
abundance: NA
CDR3nt: TGTGCCAGTAGCGCCGAGGTGGGAGAGACCCAGTACTTC
CDR3aa: CASSAEVGETQYF

len: 15
v_gene: TRBV5-1
d_gene: TRBD1
j_gene: TRBJ1-2
abundance: NA
CDR3nt: TGCGCCAGCAGCATAGGACAGGGGGTTATCGGTGGCTACACCTTC
CDR3aa: CASSIGQGVIGGYTF

len: 15
v_gene: TRBV6-5
d_gene: TRBD1
j_gene: TRBJ1-5
abundance: NA
CDR3nt: TGTGCCAGCAGTCCCAATGGACAGGGTGCTCAGCCCCAGCATTTT
CDR3aa: CASSPNGQGAQPQHF

len: 13
v_gene: TRBV19
d_gene: TRBD1
j_gene: TRBJ1-5
abundance: once
CDR3nt: TGTGCCAGCCAAGACAGGGATTATCAGCCCCAGCATTTT
CDR3aa: CASQDRDYQPQHF

len: 13
v_gene: TRBV7-3
d_gene: NA
j_gene: TRBJ1-1
abundance: NA
CDR3nt: TGTGCCAGCAGCCTGGACAGTGGAACTGAAGCTTTCTTT
CDR3aa: CASSLDSGTEAFF

len: 15
v_gene: TRBV18
d_gene: NA
j_gene: TRBJ2-1
abundance: NA
CDR3nt: TGTGCCAGCTCACCTTCGGAGAGCTCCTACAATGAGCAGTTCTTC
CDR3aa: CASSPSESSYNEQFF

len: 15
v_gene: TRBV5-4
d_gene: NA
j_gene: TRBJ1-3
abundance: NA
CDR3nt: TGTGCCAGCAGCTTGGGGAGGGAATCTGGAAACACCATATATTTT
CDR3aa: CASSLGRESGNTIYF

len: 16
v_gene: TRBV7-6
d_gene: TRBD2
j_gene: TRBJ2-3
abundance: NA
CDR3nt: TGTGCCAGCAGCATTGGGGCTAGCGGACGCACAGATACGCAGTATTTT
CDR3aa: CASSIGASGRTDTQYF

len: 13
v_gene: TRBV7-9
d_gene: TRBD1
j_gene: TRBJ1-2
abundance: NA
CDR3nt: TGTGCCAGCAGCTCCCGGGACAGCTATGGCTACACCTTC
CDR3aa: CASSSRDSYGYTF